The T cell receptor beta chain under discussion was sequenced for a study of blood T cell repertoires in COVID-19. CDR3 length equals 13 residues. With 3 bases clipped from V and 2 bases from J, the junction kept 0 bases outside the gene matches. Germline CDR1 is LGHDT and CDR2 is YNNKEL (reference sequence). TCRdb keeps only in-frame clones here, not all; method: immunoSEQ multiplex PCR. The data show 300,000 or so clones, 80% to 90% seen once. This receptor was taken from a man aged 18 to 30 who had recovered from COVID-19. What was sequenced was peripheral blood. J is TRBJ2-5 and V is TRBV3-1 (or the pseudogene TRBV3-2); 7 bases are a match to TRBD2. The CDR3 loop reads CASSQGGQETQYF. In nucleotides, the CDR3 is TGTGCCAGCAGCCAGGGGGGGCAAGAGACCCAGTACTTC.